This entry lists 26 T cell receptor beta chains sequenced from one sample in a study of Ad26.COV2.S vaccination and SARS-CoV-2 variants. Treatment in this sample: 15 to 20 received Ad26.COV2.S at low or high dose, single or two shots; 5 received placebo; per-sample allocation not given. Specimen acquisition occurred on day 63 following the initial vaccine or placebo injection. Clones were read by immunoSEQ multiplex PCR, and TCRdb kept only the in-frame ones, dropping some. Found here are hundreds of thousands of clones, 85% to 90% of them singletons; the top ten hold under 6%. Specimen: peripheral blood, collected in a trial of Ad26.COV2.S vaccine versus placebo. Receptors originate from a person aged 18 to 65 who received the Ad26.COV2.S COVID-19 vaccine or a placebo.

J is TRBJ1-4 and V is TRBV29-1, with D unclear. V lost 5 bases to trimming and J lost 3 bases, with 4 bases between them. Germline CDR1 reads SQVTM; CDR2 reads ANQGSEA. The CDR3 covers 11 residues. The CDR3 DNA reads TGCAGCGTTACGGCTAATGAAAAACTGTTTTTT. This translates into CSVTANEKLFF.

A few counts support this clone. The rearrangement joins TRBV5-4 to TRBJ1-2, with 8 bases identical to TRBD1. Unmatched junction bases numbered 8, after V lost 0 bases and J lost 4 bases. CDR3 length equals 16 residues. Germline values: CDR1 SGHNT, CDR2 YYREEE (reference sequence). Here the CDR3 reads CASSLAGDRTAYGYTF. The DNA of the CDR3 is TGTGCCAGCAGCTTGGCAGGGGACAGGACCGCCTATGGCTACACCTTC.

The genes are TRBV28 and TRBJ2-5, with 9 bases fitting TRBD2. This CDR3 is built from 16 residues. Losses at the gene ends were 0 bases for V and 1 base for J; bases not matched to a gene: 3. Germline CDR1 and CDR2: MDHEN and SYDVKM. CDR3 protein: CASSLWETSGQETQYF. CDR3 nucleotides: TGTGCCAGCAGTTTATGGGAGACTAGCGGCCAAGAGACCCAGTACTTC.

The count of this clone is one. The V call is TRBV28, the J call TRBJ1-1; 7 bases align to TRBD1. V trimming: 5 bases; J trimming: 2 bases; junction bases outside the gene matches: 8. CDR1 is MDHEN and CDR2 is SYDVKM in the germline V gene. This CDR3 region has 15 residues. The CDR3 sequence is CASSPRTGLNTEAFF. CDR3 coding DNA: TGTGCCAGCAGTCCCCGGACAGGTTTAAACACTGAAGCTTTCTTT.

The chain combines TRBV3-1 (or the pseudogene TRBV3-2) with TRBJ2-7, with TRBD2 identical over 13 bases. This CDR3 is built from 15 residues. CDR1 is LGHDT, CDR2 YNNKEL, per germline (reference sequence). With V trimmed by 4 bases and J by 3 bases, 3 bases remained unmatched. Here the CDR3 reads CASSRGTSGNYEQYF. CDR3 bases: TGTGCCAGCAGCCGAGGGACTAGCGGGAACTACGAGCAGTACTTC.

The chain has TRBV29-1 and TRBJ1-1; the D gene is possibly TRBD1 (5 bases). The CDR3 is 12 residues long. Trimming cost V 4 bases and J 4 bases, with 10 bases left between them. The germline CDR1 and CDR2 sequences are SQVTM and ANQGSEA. The CDR3 loop reads CSVVPGGTEAFF. CDR3 sequence (DNA): TGCAGCGTTGTCCCCGGGGGCACTGAAGCTTTCTTT.

The chain combines TRBV25-1 with TRBJ2-5; TRBD2 agrees at 11 bases. This CDR3 is 17 amino acids long. V lost 0 bases, J lost 2 bases, and 5 bases stayed unmatched. CDR1 and CDR2 from the germline V gene are MGHDK and SYGVNS. Here the CDR3 reads CASSEYWGLAAQETQYF. The CDR3 DNA sequence: TGTGCCAGCAGTGAATATTGGGGACTAGCGGCACAAGAGACCCAGTACTTC.

A note on this clone: The sample carries other DNA sequences with the same CDR3. The chain uses TRBV2 and TRBJ2-5; unclear D gene. This CDR3 contains 13 residues. The germline V and J ends were trimmed by 5 bases and 5 bases, with 12 bases remaining between them. The germline V gene encodes CDR1 SNHLY and CDR2 FYNNEI. The chain's CDR3 is CASSRSGGETQYF. The CDR3 nucleotides read TGTGCCAGCAGTCGATCCGGTGGGGAGACCCAGTACTTC. The variable domain in full, completed from reference TRBV2 and TRBJ2-5, reads EPEVTQTPSHQVTQMGQEVILRCVPISNHLYFYWYRQILGQKVEFLVSFYNNEISEKSEIFDDQFSVERPDGSNFTLKIRSTKLEDSAMYFCASSRSGGETQYFGPGTRLLVL.

The V and J genes are TRBV19 and TRBJ1-5, with TRBD1 as a possible D gene (5 bases). The CDR3 has 15 residues. V was trimmed by 0 bases and J by 8 bases, leaving 14 bases between them. The germline gives CDR1 LNHDA, CDR2 SQIVND (reference sequence). The chain's CDR3 is CASSIDQGYTKPQHF. In nucleotides, the CDR3 is TGTGCCAGTAGTATAGATCAGGGTTATACCAAGCCCCAGCATTTT.

The chain couples TRBV15 to TRBJ2-1, with D possibly TRBD1 on 5 matching bases. Germline V gene data show CDR1 as LNHNV and CDR2 as YYDKDF (reference sequence). CDR3 length: 16 amino acids. V gave up 0 bases and J gave up 6 bases, with 15 bases separating them. CDR3 protein: CATSRDRSRVGNEQFF. The DNA for the CDR3 is TGTGCCACCAGCAGAGATCGATCCAGGGTGGGCAATGAGCAGTTCTTC.

As to this clone: The sample contains more than one DNA sequence encoding this CDR3. V usage is TRBV25-1 and J usage is TRBJ1-2, with a weak D call TRBD1 (5 bases). The germline V and J ends were trimmed by 2 bases and 7 bases, with 8 bases remaining between them. CDR3 length: 12 amino acids. Germline CDR1 and CDR2: MGHDK and SYGVNS. The CDR3 spells CASSEGGSGYTF. Here the CDR3 DNA reads TGTGCCAGCAGTGAAGGGGGGTCTGGCTACACCTTC.

This clone was observed once. This sequence joins TRBV4-1 and TRBJ2-1; D may be TRBD2 (5 bases). V gave up 0 bases and J gave up 13 bases, with 19 bases separating them. The CDR3 has 15 amino acids. The V gene's germline CDR1 is MGHRA and CDR2 YSYEKL. The CDR3 bases are TGCGCCAGCAGCCAAGATCTGGAGGAAGGCGGGTTCCAGTTCTTC. It yields the protein CASSQDLEEGGFQFF.

CDR3 DNA sequence: TGTGCCTGGAGTGGGGTAGCGGGAGGGCCAGATACGCAGTATTTT. Protein sequence: CAWSGVAGGPDTQYF. The rearrangement uses TRBV30 and TRBJ2-3, with 11 bases fitting TRBD2. The CDR3 sequence is 15 residues long. CDR1 is GTSNPN, CDR2 SVGIG, per germline (reference sequence). V lost 1 base and J lost 4; bases outside the gene matches: 4.

J is TRBJ2-5 and V is TRBV3-1 (or the pseudogene TRBV3-2), with TRBD2 matching 11 bases. CDR1 LGHDT and CDR2 YNNKEL come from the germline V gene (reference sequence). Trimming removed 2 bases from V and 7 bases from J; junction bases left unmatched: 9. The CDR3 has 16 amino acids. CDR3 protein: CASSQQTSGSTATQYF. The CDR3 DNA is TGTGCCAGCAGCCAACAAACTAGCGGGAGTACCGCGACCCAGTACTTC.

This rearrangement joins TRBV28 to TRBJ1-1; D is unresolved. CDR3 length equals 12 residues. Germline values: CDR1 MDHEN, CDR2 SYDVKM. The V end lost 6 bases, the J end lost 10 bases, and 15 bases lay between the germline ends. The CDR3 loop reads CASSYPNSGAFF. The CDR3 DNA reads TGTGCCAGCAGCTACCCGAACAGTGGAGCTTTCTTT. Together with reference TRBV28 and TRBJ1-1, the CDR3 gives the full variable domain: DVKVTQSSRYLVKRTGEKVFLECVQDMDHENMFWYRQDPGLGLRLIYFSYDVKMKEKGDIPEGYSVSREKKERFSLILESASTNQTSMYLCASSYPNSGAFFGQGTRLTVV.

The chain employs TRBV6-5 and TRBJ1-4; D possibly corresponds to TRBD1 (5 bases). Germline loops: CDR1 MNHEY, CDR2 SVGAGI. Trimming removed 0 bases at V and 5 bases at J, with 10 bases between. The CDR3 has 15 residues. CDR3 protein: CASSYSRGTNEKLFF. The DNA of the CDR3 is TGTGCCAGCAGTTACTCGCGGGGCACCAATGAAAAACTGTTTTTT.

This rearrangement joins TRBV25-1 to TRBJ2-3; D gene unclear. Germline loops: CDR1 MGHDK, CDR2 SYGVNS. V shed 1 base and J shed 0 bases, with 5 bases lying between them. The CDR3 contains 14 residues. The CDR3 here is CASSESLSTDTQYF. CDR3 bases: TGTGCCAGCAGTGAATCCCTGAGCACAGATACGCAGTATTTT. Drawing the rest from reference TRBV25-1 and TRBJ2-3, the complete variable domain is EADIYQTPRYLVIGTGKKITLECSQTMGHDKMYWYQQDPGMELHLIHYSYGVNSTEKGDLSSESTVSRIRTEHFPLTLESARPSHTSQYLCASSESLSTDTQYFGPGTRLTVL.

The V gene is TRBV6-1, the J gene TRBJ1-1; D remains ambiguous. Germline lookup yields CDR1 MNHNS and CDR2 SASEGT. This CDR3 is built from 17 residues. Trimming pared 2 bases from V and 1 base from J, leaving 17 bases between. CDR3 sequence: CASSERRKVGSNTEAFF. The CDR3 coding sequence is TGTGCCAGCAGTGAAAGGAGAAAGGTGGGATCGAACACTGAAGCTTTCTTT.

This chain joins TRBV9 and TRBJ1-3, with TRBD1 as a possible D gene (6 bases). The germline gives CDR1 SGDLS, CDR2 YYNGEE. CDR3 length: 15 amino acids. Trimming removed 0 bases at V and 0 bases at J, with 7 bases between. CDR3: CASSVGGLSGNTIYF. The CDR3 nucleotides are TGTGCCAGCAGCGTAGGGGGGCTCTCTGGAAACACCATATATTTT. Full variable domain (outside the CDR3, taken from reference TRBV9 and TRBJ1-3): DSGVTQTPKHLITATGQRVTLRCSPRSGDLSVYWYQQSLDQGLQFLIQYYNGEERAKGNILERFSAQQFPDLHSELNLSSLELGDSALYFCASSVGGLSGNTIYFGEGSWLTVV.

This chain connects TRBV6-2 or TRBV6-3 to TRBJ1-6, with TRBD1 as a possible D gene (5 bases). The CDR3 runs to 14 residues. The V gene's germline CDR1 is MNHEY and CDR2 SVGEGT. V lost 1 base to trimming and J lost 10 bases, with 11 bases between them. The CDR3 loop reads CASSYWGLNSPLHF. In DNA, the CDR3 is TGTGCCAGCAGTTACTGGGGCTTGAACTCACCCCTCCACTTT.

The J gene is TRBJ2-5, the V gene TRBV9; TRBD1 agrees at 8 bases. Germline V gives CDR1 SGDLS, CDR2 YYNGEE. The trim removed 6 bases at V and 0 bases at J, leaving 7 bases unmatched. The CDR3 is 15 residues long. The CDR3 coding sequence is TGTGCCAGCACCAGACAGGGGTTGTACCAAGAGACCCAGTACTTC. As protein: CASTRQGLYQETQYF.

About this clone: Germline and junction disagree at one end, which may indicate a read error. The CDR3: CATSGVSEQFF. The DNA for the CDR3 is TGTGCCACCAGCGGGGTTAGCGAGCAGTTCTTC. The gene calls are TRBV11-2 and TRBJ2-1; TRBD2 agrees at 7 bases. The CDR3 loop spans 11 amino acids. Per germline, CDR1 SGHAT and CDR2 FQNNGV.

The rearrangement uses TRBV27 and TRBJ1-2, with 10 bases matching TRBD1. The CDR3 is 13 amino acids. Germline V lookup: CDR1 MNHEY, CDR2 SMNVEV (reference sequence). The V gene end was trimmed by 8 bases and the J gene end by 6 bases; junction bases not matched to a gene: 6. This chain's CDR3 is CASGSGTGDGYTF. As DNA, the CDR3 is TGTGCCAGCGGGTCCGGGACAGGGGATGGCTACACCTTC.

The sample holds a few counts of this clone. The V gene is TRBV7-9, the J gene TRBJ1-4; D unresolved. CDR3 length: 13 residues. Germline V gene lookup returns CDR1 SEHNR and CDR2 FQNEAQ (reference sequence). V was shortened by 9 bases and J by 0 bases, with 8 bases between the two germline ends. The DNA of the CDR3 is TGTGCCAGTCAGGAGACAACTAATGAAAAACTGTTTTTT. It is translated as CASQETTNEKLFF.

The gene calls are TRBV24-1 and TRBJ2-1; 8 nucleotides match TRBD1. Germline CDR1 KGHDR, CDR2 SFDVKD. Trimming took 1 base from V and 0 from J; bases not matched to a gene: 4. There are 17 residues in the CDR3. CDR3: CATSDFPTGGSYNEQFF. CDR3 bases: TGTGCCACCAGTGATTTCCCTACAGGGGGCTCCTACAATGAGCAGTTCTTC.

The table lists this clone with a few counts. The chain has TRBV3-1 (or the pseudogene TRBV3-2) and TRBJ1-1; D call uncertain. This CDR3 contains 13 residues. Germline V gives CDR1 LGHDT, CDR2 YNNKEL (reference sequence). The CDR3 DNA sequence: TGTGCGGTAGGTGGGTTCTTGAACACTGAAGCTTTCTTT. Translation: CAVGGFLNTEAFF.